This entry describes one T cell receptor beta chain. CDR3 length equals 12 residues. Germline CDR1 and CDR2: SNHLY and FYNNEI. Trimming stripped 8 bases from V and 2 bases from J, with 8 bases between. The entry originates in a study of shared clonotypes between healthy human individuals. Per sorted-subset replicate PCR, input was approximately 0.2 ug DNA, representing around 30,000 T cell genomes. Generated by immunoSEQ multiplex PCR, the TCRdb table keeps only in-frame clones and is missing some. In the table there are roughly 640,000 clones, less than 85% of which are singletons. The chain carries TRBV2 and TRBJ2-3; D unresolved. The sequencing input was memory CD4+ T cells sorted from blood. The subset here: CD45RA-negative fraction. This TCR was sampled from a woman in her twenties or thirties in good health. The CDR3 here is CASQASTDTQYF. As DNA, the CDR3 is TGTGCCAGCCAAGCTTCCACAGATACGCAGTATTTT.